This T cell receptor (beta chain) appears in the sequencing data of a study of blood T cell repertoires in COVID-19. Study context: Sites across the United States, Italy and Spain contributed samples from acute and convalescent COVID-19. T cells, B-cell-depleted T cells, or PBMCs supplied cDNA or gDNA.

The CDR3 length is 15 residues. Between the trimmed V and J ends, which lost 1 base and 3 bases, there was a span of 10 bases. CDR1 and CDR2 from the germline V gene are SNHLY and FYNNEI. Authors' processing steps: Nucleated cell number was recorded as an estimate derived from reference gene primer amplification. Sequenced by immunoSEQ multiplex PCR; TCRdb stores in-frame clones only, minus some. The V and J calls and clone size are taken from that table; D and trimming were inferred from the DNA. In the table there are a few hundred thousand clones, roughly 85% of which are singletons. The V call is TRBV2, the J call TRBJ2-1, with D possibly being TRBD2 (6 bases). This TCR came from a man aged 35 to 55 with acute or convalescent COVID-19. Source material: peripheral blood. The CDR3 DNA sequence: TGTGCCAGCAGTGAAGTACGGGGGATCTACAATGAGCAGTTCTTC. As protein: CASSEVRGIYNEQFF.